Below are 13 T cell receptor beta chains sequenced from a single sample in a study of cytomegalovirus exposure and HLA in healthy donors (dated 2017 in TCRdb). Library construction relied on the immunoSEQ multiplex PCR assay. For the multiplex PCR, a mixture combining 60 forward primers for TCR Vbeta segments and 13 reverse primers for TCR Jbeta segments was used. The clones in this table, taken by TCRdb from immuneACCESS, are in-frame only. Not every clone is retained; where verified, under half of the shortfall comes from an unresolved V gene, and the cause of the rest is unknown. For this sample there are roughly 150,000 clones; 65% to 85% appear just once. The ten largest account for just under 3% of the sample. Sample: PBMCs. These receptors were taken from a woman aged 50 to 60 in good health and CMV-seropositive.

The chain carries TRBV5-6 and TRBJ1-2; 9 nucleotides agree with TRBD1. Germline trimming cut 4 bases from V and 7 bases from J; bases unmatched to any gene: 5. Germline CDR1 is SGHDT and CDR2 is YYEEEE. The CDR3 covers 13 residues. The chain's CDR3 is CASSLRQGGGYTF. The CDR3 region has the DNA TGTGCCAGCAGCCTTAGACAGGGGGGTGGCTACACCTTC.

V usage is TRBV18 and J usage is TRBJ1-2; 9 nucleotides match TRBD1. The CDR3 has 16 residues. CDR1 KGHSH and CDR2 LQKENI come from the germline V gene. The junction had 8 bases not matched to a gene; V was cut back by 3 bases and J by 3 bases. The CDR3 nucleotides are TGTGCCAGCTCACCCGGGACAGGGAAGTTGGACTATGGCTACACCTTC. This encodes CASSPGTGKLDYGYTF.

The rearrangement links TRBV5-1 to TRBJ2-1; tentatively, D is TRBD2 (6 bases). CDR1 is SGHRS and CDR2 is YFSETQ in the germline V gene. The CDR3 covers 15 residues. Trimming left V 0 bases short and J 4 bases short, with 11 bases between. The CDR3 nucleotides read TGCGCCAGCAGCTTGGTAGTGACTAGGTACAATGAGCAGTTCTTC. Residues: CASSLVVTRYNEQFF. Combining the CDR3 with reference TRBV5-1 and TRBJ2-1 gives the whole variable domain KAGVTQTPRYLIKTRGQQVTLSCSPISGHRSVSWYQQTPGQGLQFLFEYFSETQRNKGNFPGRFSGRQFSNSRSEMNVSTLELGDSALYLCASSLVVTRYNEQFFGPGTRLTVL.

The V gene is TRBV5-1, the J gene TRBJ1-1; 9 positions agree with TRBD1. CDR3 size: 13 residues. Germline V CDR1 and CDR2: SGHRS, YFSETQ. The V segment lost 2 bases and the J segment 10 bases; nucleotides outside the gene matches: 6. CDR3 in amino acids: CASSLTGGALAFF. The CDR3 bases are TGCGCCAGCAGCTTAACAGGGGGCGCGTTAGCTTTCTTT.

The V and J genes are TRBV2 and TRBJ2-7; TRBD2 aligns across 8 bases. Germline V CDR1 and CDR2: SNHLY, FYNNEI. CDR3 size: 14 residues. Germline trimming cut 6 bases from V and 12 bases from J; bases unmatched to any gene: 16. DNA for the CDR3: TGTGCCAGCAGCCTCGCCGGGGGGGTTAATCCTTTGTACTTC. Protein: CASSLAGGVNPLYF.

The V gene is TRBV10-3, the J gene TRBJ1-1; 7 bases map to TRBD1. J lost 1 base, V lost 3 bases, and 8 bases had no gene match. CDR3 size: 16 residues. Germline V CDR1 and CDR2: ENHRY, SYGVKD. CDR3 sequence: CAISDSPGTANTEAFF. The CDR3 bases are TGTGCCATCAGTGATAGTCCCGGGACAGCGAACACTGAAGCTTTCTTT.

A remark on this clone: The same CDR3 is also encoded by other DNA sequences in this sample. The CDR3 DNA is TGCGCCAGCAGCTTTAGCGGGGGAACAGATACGCAGTATTTT. Translated: CASSFSGGTDTQYF. The gene calls are TRBV5-1 and TRBJ2-3; 9 nucleotides align to TRBD2. CDR1 and CDR2 from the germline V gene are SGHRS and YFSETQ. V was clipped by 2 bases and J by 3 bases; unmatched bases: 1. This CDR3 spans 14 amino acids.

The J gene is TRBJ1-5, the V gene TRBV9, with 7 bases fitting TRBD1. J was trimmed by 0 bases and V by 3 bases; bases with no gene match: 6. The CDR3 covers 16 residues. The V gene's germline CDR1 is SGDLS and CDR2 YYNGEE. The chain's CDR3 is CASSEGAGGSNQPQHF. The CDR3 coding sequence is TGTGCCAGCAGCGAGGGGGCCGGGGGTAGCAATCAGCCCCAGCATTTT.

CDR3 in amino acids: CASDRGSGTGELFF. The CDR3 DNA is TGCGCCAGCGACAGGGGTAGCGGCACCGGGGAGCTGTTTTTT. This rearrangement joins TRBV5-1 to TRBJ2-2; 8 bases align to TRBD1. This CDR3 contains 14 residues. The junction had 6 bases not matched to a gene; V was cut back by 7 bases and J by 4 bases. Germline CDR1 reads SGHRS; CDR2 reads YFSETQ.

The chain employs TRBV5-1 and TRBJ2-3; no reliable D call. Deletions cut 3 bases from V and 2 bases from J, with 10 bases between. CDR1 is SGHRS and CDR2 is YFSETQ in the germline V gene. The CDR3 runs to 14 residues. CDR3 in amino acids: CASSYQQITDTQYF. The CDR3, as DNA: TGCGCCAGCAGCTATCAACAGATCACAGATACGCAGTATTTT.

V usage is TRBV18 and J usage is TRBJ1-1; 11 nucleotides agree with TRBD1. Germline values: CDR1 KGHSH, CDR2 LQKENI. CDR3 length: 16 amino acids. Trimming at V came to 4 bases and at J to 4 bases, leaving 8 bases not matched to a gene. For the CDR3, the DNA is TGTGCCAGCTCACGCAGGACAGGGGGCGCTGGCACTGAAGCTTTCTTT. It encodes CASSRRTGGAGTEAFF.

V usage is TRBV5-1 and J usage is TRBJ2-1; 12 positions agree with TRBD2. CDR1 SGHRS and CDR2 YFSETQ come from the germline V gene. V was pared by 0 bases and J by 6 bases, with 1 base of the junction left unmatched. This CDR3 has 15 residues. The CDR3 reads CASSLVTSGGNEQFF. CDR3 bases: TGCGCCAGCAGCTTGGTGACTAGCGGGGGCAATGAGCAGTTCTTC.

This chain joins TRBV10-3 and TRBJ2-5; 13 bases match TRBD2. From germline, CDR1 is ENHRY and CDR2 SYGVKD. The CDR3 is made up of 18 amino acids. J gave up 1 base and V 6 bases, and 11 bases lay outside the gene matches. CDR3 residues: CAISAGGLAGAIQETQYF. The CDR3 coding sequence is TGTGCCATCAGCGCGGGAGGACTAGCGGGGGCAATCCAAGAGACCCAGTACTTC.